This TCR beta chain came from a study of blood T cell repertoires in COVID-19 (dated by TCRdb to the early 2020s). Some background on the complete study: Collaborator samples came from the United States, Italy and Spain and covered acute and convalescent phases of COVID-19. A freely available public database, intended as a resource for researchers studying the immune response to SARS-CoV-2, is where the repertoires were released. Where HLA class I and class II types were available, the types were taken from metadata supplied by the sample provider, not from assay-based typing. Samples came from the ongoing ImmuneRACE study (first 160 participants) plus 1,254 subjects from 6 global collaborators. Sample metadata almost always included a de-identified subject ID, COVID-19 status, age in years and sex. The material from the prospective study consisted of cDNA or gDNA derived from T cells, B-cell-depleted T cells, or PBMCs. Subjects who had been exposed to COVID-19, were actively infected with it, or had recovered from it provided the deeply sampled blood TCRbeta repertoires that made up the dataset. What the work shows at the level of the full study, not this receptor alone: Clinical and demographic metadata were provided uncurated, with the amount varying by source and participant.

According to the germline V gene, CDR1 reads SGHDT and CDR2 reads YYEEEE. The CDR3 starts with the cysteine, ends with the phenylalanine, and has 16 residues. Solely the CDR3 DNA is kept, with 48 bases framed from the first base. The trim is 0 bases for V and 1 base for J, with a gap of 12 bases between the germline ends. This clone came up a few times. Its binding antigen is unknown. Nothing much larger sits one base from this clone, and base qualities are not available. Whole blood was collected in K2EDTA tubes by collaborating institutions according to the institutions' own protocols. Collaborator samples were shipped for TCRbeta analysis as frozen whole blood, isolated PBMCs, or DNA extracted from either sample type. TCRbeta CDR3 regions were amplified from genomic DNA by means of the immunoSEQ Assay, a bias-controlled multiplex PCR. The published analysis was carried out like this. Nucleated cell counts per sample were estimated from amplification of reference gene primers within the assay. Sequence reads were collapsed and filtered to measure the absolute abundance of every unique TCRbeta CDR3 rearrangement. For each sample, productive Simpson clonality was calculated by taking the square root of Simpson's diversity index across productive rearrangements. This immuneACCESS table, as held by TCRdb, lists in-frame sequences with V and J called but not all clones. Of the missing ones, under half trace to an unresolved V gene in checked studies; the others have no known cause. The DNA gave D and trimming, while V, J and clone size come from that table. Recorded for this sample are some 74,000 clones; 65% to 90% of them occurred a single time. The top ten clones comprise roughly two fifths of the sample.

The sequenced material came from peripheral blood. The sequence joins TRBV5-6 to TRBJ2-3; the best D guess is TRBD1, with 6 bases matching. This TCR was recovered from a man aged 80 or over with acute or convalescent COVID-19. In nucleotide form, the sequence is TGTGCCAGCAGCTTGGACAGGGCTCCCCGCACAGATACGCAGTATTTT. This encodes CASSLDRAPRTDTQYF.